This T cell receptor beta chain originates from a study of blood T cells in healthy people across ages. Study results and caveats: No one knew whether donors had CMV, which possibly confounded expanded clonotype changes.

Using a J-beta primer mix together with a sample-barcoded 5' primer, a second PCR was run for about 6 to 11 cycles. TCRdb recomputed calls from the 5' RACE reads with MiXCR, one row per CDR3 protein. Of roughly 1.7 million distinct CDR3 sequences detected, around 35% appear once; the ten largest clones hold 11%. Peripheral blood samples of around 11 milliliters were drawn from each donor. Per-sample PBMC isolation yielded at least 7 million cells. Total RNA, at least 5.5 micrograms per sample, came from PBMCs. This clonotype showed up just a few times. Antigen: not known. This CDR3 is 14 amino acids long. Germline V gene sequence: CDR1 DFQATT, CDR2 SNEGSKA (reference sequence). The ends were cut back, 7 bases at V and 8 bases at J, with 21 bases in the middle.

V and J are TRBV20-1 and TRBJ2-1; possible D gene TRBD2, 5 bases. Sequenced sample: blood. The sequence was collected from a woman in her 30s in good health. The CDR3 DNA is TGCAGTGTCCAGGACTCCCGATGGGAGCATGAGCAGTTCTTC. Its translation: CSVQDSRWEHEQFF.